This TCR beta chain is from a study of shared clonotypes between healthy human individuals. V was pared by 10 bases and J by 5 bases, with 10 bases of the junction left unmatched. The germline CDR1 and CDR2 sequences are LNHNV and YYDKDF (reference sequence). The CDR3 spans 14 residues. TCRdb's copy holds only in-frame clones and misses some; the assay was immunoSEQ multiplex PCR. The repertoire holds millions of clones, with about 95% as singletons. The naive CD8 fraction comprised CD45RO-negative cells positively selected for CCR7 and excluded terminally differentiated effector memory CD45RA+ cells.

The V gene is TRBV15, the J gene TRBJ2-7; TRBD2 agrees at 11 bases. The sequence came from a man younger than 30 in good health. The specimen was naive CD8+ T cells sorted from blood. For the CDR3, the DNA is TGTGCCAGCCAACTAGCGGGGGACGAAGACGAGCAGTACTTC. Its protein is CASQLAGDEDEQYF.